The 5 T cell receptor beta chains given below trace back to one sample, sequenced in a study of shared clonotypes between healthy human individuals. Positively selected for CCR7, the CD45RO-negative cells used as naive CD8 cells excluded terminally differentiated effector memory CD45RA+ cells. Clones were read by immunoSEQ multiplex PCR, and TCRdb kept only the in-frame ones, dropping some. The repertoire holds 1.5 million to 2.5 million clones, about 95% seen once, with 1.2% in the top ten. Sequenced material: naive CD8+ T cells sorted from blood. These receptors came from a man aged 18-30 years in good health.

J is TRBJ2-5 and V is TRBV29-1; 10 positions match TRBD1. V trimming: 7 bases; J trimming: 5 bases; junction bases outside the gene matches: 7. CDR3 length equals 13 residues. Germline CDR1 reads SQVTM; CDR2 reads ANQGSEA. As DNA, the CDR3 is TGCAGCGCTGGGACAGGGGCCGGGGAGACCCAGTACTTC. Its translation: CSAGTGAGETQYF.

CDR3 sequence: CASTNSGVEQYF. The CDR3 DNA is TGTGCCAGCACTAACTCAGGGGTGGAGCAGTACTTC. The gene calls are TRBV11-2 and TRBJ2-7, with D maybe TRBD1 (6 bases). This CDR3 has 12 amino acids. The germline V and J ends were trimmed by 7 bases and 7 bases, with 14 bases remaining between them. Germline CDR1 reads SGHAT; CDR2 reads FQNNGV.

V usage is TRBV10-3 and J usage is TRBJ1-1; D is ambiguous. This CDR3 is 15 amino acids long. V gave up 0 bases and J gave up 0 bases, with 8 bases separating them. Germline assignment: CDR1 ENHRY and CDR2 SYGVKD. Here the CDR3 reads CAISESETVNTEAFF. DNA of the CDR3: TGTGCCATCAGTGAGTCGGAGACGGTGAACACTGAAGCTTTCTTT.

The gene calls are TRBV28 and TRBJ1-5; D unclear. The length of the CDR3 is 17 residues. The germline gives CDR1 MDHEN, CDR2 SYDVKM. V lost 2 bases and J 3 bases, leaving 17 bases between the germline ends. The chain's CDR3 is CASSLVSLAGDNQPQHF. The CDR3 bases are TGTGCCAGCAGTTTAGTCTCATTAGCCGGGGACAATCAGCCCCAGCATTTT.

V is TRBV19 and J is TRBJ2-5; D gene uncertain. Germline values: CDR1 LNHDA, CDR2 SQIVND (reference sequence). This CDR3 region has 13 residues. With 1 base removed from V and 0 bases from J, the gap between germline ends came to 3 bases. CDR3 bases: TGTGCCAGTAGTATAGCTTACCAAGAGACCCAGTACTTC. This codes for CASSIAYQETQYF.